Below are 5 T cell receptor beta chains sequenced from a single sample in a study of blood T cell repertoires in COVID-19. This table comes from immunoSEQ multiplex PCR, and its TCRdb copy is limited to in-frame clones, with some not included. The sample holds 150,000 to 200,000 clones, 80% to 90% seen once. The sample taken for sequencing was peripheral blood. These receptors were taken from a middle-aged man with active or convalescent COVID-19.

The table lists this clone with a count of one. The chain employs TRBV29-1 and TRBJ2-1; D is undetermined. There are 16 residues in the CDR3. CDR1 and CDR2 (germline): SQVTM, ANQGSEA. The V and J ends lost 1 base and 2 bases respectively, with 15 bases between them. The CDR3 nucleotides read TGCAGCGTTGAAGCGATACACAGTTCCACCTACAATGAGCAGTTCTTC. Its translation is CSVEAIHSSTYNEQFF.

The V call is TRBV27, the J call TRBJ1-5; TRBD1 aligns across 7 bases. J gave up 1 base and V 3 bases, and 6 bases lay outside the gene matches. Germline values: CDR1 MNHEY, CDR2 SMNVEV (reference sequence). This CDR3 is 16 amino acids long. The CDR3 loop is CASSLTWTGSNQPQHF. The CDR3 bases are TGTGCCAGCAGTTTGACTTGGACAGGCAGCAATCAGCCCCAGCATTTT.

The CDR3 sequence is CASSIINTGELFF. DNA for the CDR3: TGTGCCAGTAGTATAATAAACACCGGGGAGCTGTTTTTT. The chain carries TRBV19 and TRBJ2-2; the D is unclear. The germline V and J ends were trimmed by 2 bases and 2 bases, with 3 bases remaining between them. Looked up from germline, CDR1 is LNHDA and CDR2 is SQIVND (reference sequence). The CDR3 length is 13 residues.

V and J are TRBV28 and TRBJ1-5, with D uncertain. The V end was cut by 5 bases, the J end by 15 bases, with 20 bases between. This CDR3 is built from 13 residues. Germline CDR1 is MDHEN and CDR2 is SYDVKM. The DNA for the CDR3 is TGTGCCAGCAGTCCCGCCGACACCACGTCAGGGCATTTT. Protein: CASSPADTTSGHF.

This clone is a singleton in its sample. The CDR3 bases are TGCGCCAGCAGCTTGTTAGGGGATTCTAACTATGGCTACACCTTC. Its translation: CASSLLGDSNYGYTF. The chain recombines TRBV5-1 with TRBJ1-2, with a possible D match to TRBD1 (5 bases). Germline CDR1 reads SGHRS; CDR2 reads YFSETQ. This CDR3 has 15 amino acids. The V end was cut by 1 base, the J end by 0 bases, with 10 bases between.